These 18 T cell receptor beta chains were sequenced from one sample in a study of T cells after somatic rescue of genetic block. The table came from immunoSEQ multiplex PCR; TCRdb's copy has only in-frame clones and leaves some out. The sample has 110,000 or so clones, just over 90% seen once. Sequenced material: peripheral blood mononuclear cells (PBMCs). These receptors all come from a woman in her late teens or twenties.

The chain combines TRBV12-2 with TRBJ2-2; the table calls TRBD2, which could not be checked here. TRBV12-2 is given as a pseudogene. The CDR3 consists of 17 residues. The CDR3 region is CASRPPRLARFVGELFF. CDR3 nucleotide sequence: TGTGCAAGTCGCCCCCCCCGACTAGCGCGTTTTGTTGGGGAGCTGTTTTTT.

The chain couples TRBV18 to TRBJ1-6; D gene ambiguous. The V end was cut by 4 bases, the J end by 4 bases, with 11 bases between. The CDR3 covers 15 residues. Germline V gene sequence: CDR1 KGHSH, CDR2 LQKENI. The CDR3 DNA reads as TGTGCCAGCTCACGATCAGACTTTTATAATTCACCCCTCCACTTT. Residues: CASSRSDFYNSPLHF.

This clone is a singleton in its sample. The chain links TRBV5-1 to TRBJ1-6, with a possible D match to TRBD1 (6 bases). Trimming stripped 0 bases from V and 9 bases from J, with 10 bases between. This CDR3 is 14 amino acids long. Germline V gene data show CDR1 as SGHRS and CDR2 as YFSETQ. The CDR3 DNA is TGCGCCAGCAGCTTGGCGGGGGCAGGTTCACCCCTCCACTTT. This translates into CASSLAGAGSPLHF. Full variable domain (missing parts from reference TRBV5-1 and TRBJ1-6): KAGVTQTPRYLIKTRGQQVTLSCSPISGHRSVSWYQQTPGQGLQFLFEYFSETQRNKGNFPGRFSGRQFSNSRSEMNVSTLELGDSALYLCASSLAGAGSPLHFGNGTRLTVT.

This rearrangement joins TRBV5-4 to TRBJ1-4; maybe TRBD1 (5 bases). The CDR3 consists of 15 residues. Germline V gene data show CDR1 as SGHNT and CDR2 as YYREEE (reference sequence). Trimming left V 4 bases short and J 0 bases short, with 10 bases between. The CDR3 nucleotides read TGTGCCAGCAGCCGGGGGTCTGCAACTAATGAAAAACTGTTTTTT. Translated: CASSRGSATNEKLFF. Full variable domain (missing parts from reference TRBV5-4 and TRBJ1-4): ETGVTQSPTHLIKTRGQQVTLRCSSQSGHNTVSWYQQALGQGPQFIFQYYREEENGRGNFPPRFSGLQFPNYSSELNVNALELDDSALYLCASSRGSATNEKLFFGSGTQLSVL.

This rearrangement joins TRBV7-8 to TRBJ2-6; 15 positions agree with TRBD2. J gave up 0 bases and V 4 bases, and 13 bases lay outside the gene matches. Germline V gene lookup returns CDR1 SGHVS and CDR2 FQNEAQ. The CDR3 sequence is 22 residues long. CDR3 residues: CASSSPGLAGGLHNSGANVLTF. DNA for the CDR3: TGTGCCAGCAGCTCCCCCGGACTAGCGGGGGGGCTCCATAACTCTGGGGCCAACGTCCTGACTTTC.

This clone appeared a few times. V and J are TRBV6-5 and TRBJ1-5; 9 positions agree with TRBD1. V lost 6 bases, J lost 4 bases, and 4 bases stayed unmatched. This CDR3 has 14 residues. CDR1 MNHEY and CDR2 SVGAGI come from the germline V gene. The DNA for the CDR3 is TGTGCCAGCAGAGGACAGGGGATTAATCAGCCCCAGCATTTT. As protein: CASRGQGINQPQHF.

The chain carries TRBV2 and TRBJ2-1, with D possibly being TRBD1 (5 bases). CDR3 length equals 14 residues. Germline V lookup: CDR1 SNHLY, CDR2 FYNNEI. Trimming removed 9 bases at V and 6 bases at J, with 18 bases between. The CDR3 sequence is CASYRSANPNEQFF. CDR3 DNA sequence: TGTGCCAGTTACAGGAGTGCGAATCCCAATGAGCAGTTCTTC.

The rearrangement uses TRBV6-1 and TRBJ2-5; D is possibly TRBD1 (5 bases). V lost 1 base to trimming and J lost 13 bases, with 13 bases between them. This CDR3 comprises 12 residues. From germline, CDR1 is MNHNS and CDR2 SASEGT. The CDR3 reads CASSEGGRLLYF. The CDR3 DNA is TGTGCCAGCAGTGAAGGGGGCAGACTTCTGTACTTC.

This chain joins TRBV30 and TRBJ2-7; a possible D gene is TRBD2 (5 bases). V was clipped by 0 bases and J by 1 base, with 16 bases between them. This CDR3 region has 16 residues. CDR1 is GTSNPN, CDR2 SVGIG, per germline (reference sequence). Here the CDR3 reads CAWSVGGVGISYEQYF. The CDR3 coding sequence is TGTGCCTGGAGTGTGGGTGGTGTCGGGATTTCCTACGAGCAGTACTTC.

This chain uses TRBV21-1 with TRBJ1-1; the table's D call TRBD1 went unverified against the DNA. TRBV21-1 is assigned pseudogene status. The CDR3 covers 19 residues. CDR3 nucleotides: TGTGCCAGCAGCAAAAAAAAGACAGGCCCCGTTTTATATAACACTGAAGCTTTCTTT. Protein sequence: CASSKKKTGPVLYNTEAFF.

The rearrangement links TRBV11-3 to TRBJ2-7; D could derive from TRBD1 or TRBD2 (5 bases each). Germline V gene lookup returns CDR1 SGHNT and CDR2 YENEEA. V shed 5 bases and J shed 5 bases, with 16 bases lying between them. The CDR3 is 14 amino acids. CDR3 in amino acids: CASSPRGTSHEQYF. The CDR3 coding sequence is TGTGCCAGCAGCCCTCGTGGGACCAGCCACGAGCAGTACTTC.

This rearrangement joins TRBV10-3 to TRBJ2-7; 7 bases match TRBD1. Looked up from germline, CDR1 is ENHRY and CDR2 is SYGVKD. The CDR3 loop spans 16 amino acids. Trimming at V came to 6 bases and at J to 3 bases, leaving 14 bases not matched to a gene. As DNA, the CDR3 is TGTGCCATCAGACCCCCCTCGACAGGGAAAAGCTACGAGCAGTACTTC. Its protein is CAIRPPSTGKSYEQYF.

This rearrangement joins TRBV6-6 to TRBJ1-1; 7 nucleotides line up with TRBD1. This CDR3 region has 12 residues. Germline values: CDR1 MNHNY, CDR2 SVGAGI (reference sequence). The V and J ends lost 10 bases and 4 bases, in that order; junction bases with no gene match: 6. CDR3 nucleotides: TGTGCCACTCAGGGGGGGAGCACTGAAGCTTTCTTT. Translating gives CATQGGSTEAFF.

The rearrangement uses TRBV2 and TRBJ2-3, with 9 bases matching TRBD2. The length of the CDR3 is 15 residues. J was trimmed by 2 bases and V by 5 bases; bases with no gene match: 5. CDR1 and CDR2 from the germline V gene are SNHLY and FYNNEI. CDR3 DNA: TGTGCCAGCAGTTCGACTAGCGGATACACAGATACGCAGTATTTT. Translated: CASSSTSGYTDTQYF.

The CDR3 DNA reads TGTGCCAGCAGCTTCCAGGGATACTATGGCTACACCTTC. As protein: CASSFQGYYGYTF. The rearrangement links TRBV13 to TRBJ1-2; tentatively, D is TRBD1 (5 bases). Per the germline V gene, CDR1 is PRHDT and CDR2 is FYEKMQ (reference sequence). The V and J ends lost 3 bases and 3 bases respectively, with 8 bases between them. This CDR3 has 13 residues.

The rearrangement uses TRBV29-1 and TRBJ2-6, with TRBD1 as a possible D gene (5 bases). Trimming removed 3 bases from V and 4 bases from J, with 13 bases in between. The CDR3 contains 15 residues. Germline V gene lookup returns CDR1 SQVTM and CDR2 ANQGSEA. The DNA of the CDR3 is TGCAGCGTTGAGCCCCAGGGTCCCGGGGCCAACGTCCTGACTTTC. Residues: CSVEPQGPGANVLTF. The full variable domain, in which reference TRBV29-1 and TRBJ2-6 provide the parts outside the CDR3, is SAVISQKPSRDICQRGTSLTIQCQVDSQVTMMFWYRQQPGQSLTLIATANQGSEATYESGFVIDKFPISRPNLTFSTLTVSNMSPEDSSIYLCSVEPQGPGANVLTFGAGSRLTVL.

The V call is TRBV18, the J call TRBJ2-3, with 7 bases matching TRBD2. The V and J ends lost 6 bases and 5 bases, in that order; junction bases with no gene match: 5. This CDR3 region has 13 residues. Germline-derived CDR1 and CDR2 are KGHSH and LQKENI. The CDR3 DNA reads as TGTGCCAGCTCCCCCGGGGGGAAAGATACGCAGTATTTT. It codes for CASSPGGKDTQYF.

V and J are TRBV13 and TRBJ2-4; D is unclear. V gave up 5 bases and J gave up 0 bases, with 8 bases separating them. Per germline, CDR1 PRHDT and CDR2 FYEKMQ (reference sequence). There are 14 residues in the CDR3. The DNA for the CDR3 is TGTGCCAGCAGCGATACAGTAGCCAAAAACATTCAGTACTTC. Translated: CASSDTVAKNIQYF.